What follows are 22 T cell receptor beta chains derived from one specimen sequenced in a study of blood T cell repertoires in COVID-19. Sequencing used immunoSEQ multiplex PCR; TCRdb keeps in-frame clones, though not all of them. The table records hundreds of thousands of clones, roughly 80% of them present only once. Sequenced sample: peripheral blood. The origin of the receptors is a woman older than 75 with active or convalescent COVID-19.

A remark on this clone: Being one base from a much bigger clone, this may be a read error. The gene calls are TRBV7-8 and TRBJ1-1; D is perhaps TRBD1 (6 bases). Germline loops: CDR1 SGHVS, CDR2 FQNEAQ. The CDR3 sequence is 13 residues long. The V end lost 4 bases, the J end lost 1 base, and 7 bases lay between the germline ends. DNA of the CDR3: TGTGCCAGCAGCTGGGGACAGAACACTGAAGCTTTCTTT. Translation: CASSWGQNTEAFF.

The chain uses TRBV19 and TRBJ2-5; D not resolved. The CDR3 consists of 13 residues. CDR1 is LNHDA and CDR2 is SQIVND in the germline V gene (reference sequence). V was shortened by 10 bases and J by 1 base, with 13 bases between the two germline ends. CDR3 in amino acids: CATAMRSQETQYF. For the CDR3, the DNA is TGTGCCACCGCAATGAGGAGCCAAGAGACCCAGTACTTC.

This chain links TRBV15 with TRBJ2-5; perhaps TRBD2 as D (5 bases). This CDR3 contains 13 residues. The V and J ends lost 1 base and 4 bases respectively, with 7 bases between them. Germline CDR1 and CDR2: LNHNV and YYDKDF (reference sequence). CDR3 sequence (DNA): TGTGCCACCAGCAGAGCCGGAGGAGAGACCCAGTACTTC. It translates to CATSRAGGETQYF.

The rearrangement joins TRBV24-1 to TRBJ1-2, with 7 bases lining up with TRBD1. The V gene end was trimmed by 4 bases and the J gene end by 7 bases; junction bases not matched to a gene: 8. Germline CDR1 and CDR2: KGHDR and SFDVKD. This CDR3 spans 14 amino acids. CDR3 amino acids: CATSDPWTGGGYTF. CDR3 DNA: TGTGCCACCAGTGACCCCTGGACAGGCGGTGGCTACACCTTC.

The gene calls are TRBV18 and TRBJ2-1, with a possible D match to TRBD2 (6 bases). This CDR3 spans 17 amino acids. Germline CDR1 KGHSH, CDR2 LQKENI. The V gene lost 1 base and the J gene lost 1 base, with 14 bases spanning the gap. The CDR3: CASSPLVFGGSYNEQFF. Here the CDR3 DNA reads TGTGCCAGCTCACCACTCGTTTTTGGGGGGTCCTACAATGAGCAGTTCTTC. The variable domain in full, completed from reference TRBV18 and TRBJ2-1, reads NAGVMQNPRHLVRRRGQEARLRCSPMKGHSHVYWYRQLPEEGLKFMVYLQKENIIDESGMPKERFSAEFPKEGPSILRIQQVVRGDSAAYFCASSPLVFGGSYNEQFFGPGTRLTVL.

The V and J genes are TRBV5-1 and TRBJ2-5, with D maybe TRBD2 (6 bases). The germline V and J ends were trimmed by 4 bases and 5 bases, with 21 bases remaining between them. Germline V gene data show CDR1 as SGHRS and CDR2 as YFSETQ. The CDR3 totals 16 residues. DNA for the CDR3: TGCGCCAGCAGCGCGGGACTCGGGGAGCGTACTGAGACCCAGTACTTC. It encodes CASSAGLGERTETQYF. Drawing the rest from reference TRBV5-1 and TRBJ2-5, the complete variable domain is KAGVTQTPRYLIKTRGQQVTLSCSPISGHRSVSWYQQTPGQGLQFLFEYFSETQRNKGNFPGRFSGRQFSNSRSEMNVSTLELGDSALYLCASSAGLGERTETQYFGPGTRLLVL.

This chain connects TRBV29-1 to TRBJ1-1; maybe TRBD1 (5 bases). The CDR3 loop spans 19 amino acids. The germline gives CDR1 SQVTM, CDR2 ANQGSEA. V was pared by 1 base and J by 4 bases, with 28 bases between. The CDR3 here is CSVEGLSTPRRGGGTEAFF. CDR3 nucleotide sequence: TGCAGCGTTGAAGGCCTGTCTACTCCAAGGCGCGGGGGGGGCACTGAAGCTTTCTTT.

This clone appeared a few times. CDR3 coding DNA: TGTGCCAGCAGCCAAGTGGGTAGCGGCTACGAGCAGTACTTC. Translating gives CASSQVGSGYEQYF. This sequence joins TRBV4-2 and TRBJ2-7; D is possibly TRBD2 (6 bases). This CDR3 is built from 14 residues. CDR1 is LGHNA, CDR2 YNFKEQ, per germline. V was cut by 1 base and J by 3 bases, with 10 bases left in between.

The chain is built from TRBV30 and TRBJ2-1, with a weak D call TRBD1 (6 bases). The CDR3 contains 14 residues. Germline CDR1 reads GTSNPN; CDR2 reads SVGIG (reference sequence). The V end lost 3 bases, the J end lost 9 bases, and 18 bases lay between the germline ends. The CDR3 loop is CAWSPQDSFAEQFF. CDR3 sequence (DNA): TGTGCCTGGAGCCCACAGGACAGCTTCGCTGAGCAGTTCTTC.

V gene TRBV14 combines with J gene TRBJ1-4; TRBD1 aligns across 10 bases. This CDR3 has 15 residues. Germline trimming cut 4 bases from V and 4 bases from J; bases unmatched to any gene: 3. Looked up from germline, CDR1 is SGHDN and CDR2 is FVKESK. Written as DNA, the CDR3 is TGTGCCAGCAGCCGGGACAGGGGCCATAATGAAAAACTGTTTTTT. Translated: CASSRDRGHNEKLFF.

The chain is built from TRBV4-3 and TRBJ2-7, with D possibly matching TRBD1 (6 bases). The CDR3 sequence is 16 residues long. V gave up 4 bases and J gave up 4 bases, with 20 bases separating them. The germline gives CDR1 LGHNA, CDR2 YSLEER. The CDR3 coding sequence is TGCGCCAGCAGCCCCGCTCTTACCGGGACACCTTACGAGCAGTACTTC. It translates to CASSPALTGTPYEQYF.

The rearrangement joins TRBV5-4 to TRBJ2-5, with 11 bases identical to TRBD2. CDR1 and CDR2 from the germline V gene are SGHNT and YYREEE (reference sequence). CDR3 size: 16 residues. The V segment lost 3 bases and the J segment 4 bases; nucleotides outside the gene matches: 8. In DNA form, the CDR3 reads TGTGCCAGCAGCTACGGACTAGCGGGCGCGATAGAGACCCAGTACTTC. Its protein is CASSYGLAGAIETQYF. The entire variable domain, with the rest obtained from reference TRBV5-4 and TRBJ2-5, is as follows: ETGVTQSPTHLIKTRGQQVTLRCSSQSGHNTVSWYQQALGQGPQFIFQYYREEENGRGNFPPRFSGLQFPNYSSELNVNALELDDSALYLCASSYGLAGAIETQYFGPGTRLLVL.

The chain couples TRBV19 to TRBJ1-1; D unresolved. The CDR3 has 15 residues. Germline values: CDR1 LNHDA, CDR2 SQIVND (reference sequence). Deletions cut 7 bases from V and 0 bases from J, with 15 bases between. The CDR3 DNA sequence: TGTGCCAGTAAATATGGGTGGGAGCTGAACACTGAAGCTTTCTTT. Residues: CASKYGWELNTEAFF.

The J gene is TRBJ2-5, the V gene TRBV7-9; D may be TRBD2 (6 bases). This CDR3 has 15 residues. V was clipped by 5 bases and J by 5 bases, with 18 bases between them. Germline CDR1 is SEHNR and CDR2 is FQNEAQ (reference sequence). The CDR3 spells CASSLTGEPRETQYF. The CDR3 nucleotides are TGTGCCAGCAGCCTGACGGGGGAGCCCCGGGAGACCCAGTACTTC.

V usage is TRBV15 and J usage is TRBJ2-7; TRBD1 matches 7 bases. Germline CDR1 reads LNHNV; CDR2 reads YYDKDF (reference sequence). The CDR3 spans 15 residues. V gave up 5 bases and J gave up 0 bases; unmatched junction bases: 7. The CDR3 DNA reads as TGTGCCACCAGCCAAACAGGGGTGGGCTCCTACGAGCAGTACTTC. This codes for CATSQTGVGSYEQYF.

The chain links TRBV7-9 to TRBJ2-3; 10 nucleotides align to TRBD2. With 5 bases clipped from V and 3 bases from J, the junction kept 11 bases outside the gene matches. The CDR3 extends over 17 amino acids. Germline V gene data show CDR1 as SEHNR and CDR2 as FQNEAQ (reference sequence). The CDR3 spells CASSLGLAGVTTDTQYF. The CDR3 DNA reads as TGTGCCAGCAGCCTCGGGCTAGCGGGAGTTACAACAGATACGCAGTATTTT.

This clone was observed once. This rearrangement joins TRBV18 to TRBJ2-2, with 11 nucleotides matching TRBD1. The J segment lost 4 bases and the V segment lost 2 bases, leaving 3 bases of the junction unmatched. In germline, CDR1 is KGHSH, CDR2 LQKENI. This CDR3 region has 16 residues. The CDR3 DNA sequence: TGTGCCAGCTCACCAGAAGGACAGGGGGCCACCGGGGAGCTGTTTTTT. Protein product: CASSPEGQGATGELFF.

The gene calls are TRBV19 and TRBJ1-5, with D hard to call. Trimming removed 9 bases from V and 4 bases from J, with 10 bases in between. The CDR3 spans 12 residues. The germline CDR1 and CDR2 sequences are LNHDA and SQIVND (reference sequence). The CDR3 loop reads CASSDKNQPQHF. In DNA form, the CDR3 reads TGTGCCAGCAGTGACAAAAATCAGCCCCAGCATTTT.

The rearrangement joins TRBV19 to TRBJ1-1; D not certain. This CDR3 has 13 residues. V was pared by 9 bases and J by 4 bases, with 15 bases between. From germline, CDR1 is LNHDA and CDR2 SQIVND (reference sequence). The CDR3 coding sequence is TGTGCCAGCGGAACGGAGGTCGGCACTGAAGCTTTCTTT. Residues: CASGTEVGTEAFF.

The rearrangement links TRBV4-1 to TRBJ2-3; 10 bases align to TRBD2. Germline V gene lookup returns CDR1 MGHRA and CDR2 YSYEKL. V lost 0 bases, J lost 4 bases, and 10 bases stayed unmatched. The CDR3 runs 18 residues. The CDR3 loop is CASSQDQERGGLSDTQYF. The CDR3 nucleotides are TGCGCCAGCAGCCAAGATCAGGAGCGGGGGGGCCTCTCAGATACGCAGTATTTT.

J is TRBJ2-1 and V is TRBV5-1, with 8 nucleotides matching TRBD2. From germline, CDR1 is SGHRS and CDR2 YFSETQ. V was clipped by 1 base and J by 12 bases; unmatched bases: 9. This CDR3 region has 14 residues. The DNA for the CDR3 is TGCGCCAGCAGCTTGAATTCAGTAGCGGGACGGCAGTTCTTC. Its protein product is CASSLNSVAGRQFF.

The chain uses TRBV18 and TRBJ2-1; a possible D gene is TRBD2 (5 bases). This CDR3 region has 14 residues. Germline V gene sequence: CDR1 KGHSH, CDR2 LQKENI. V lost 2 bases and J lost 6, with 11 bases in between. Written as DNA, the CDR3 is TGTGCCAGCTCACCAACTAGTTACCCCAATGAGCAGTTCTTC. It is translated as CASSPTSYPNEQFF.